The text below deals with one T cell receptor (beta chain). Its antigen is not identified. The CDR3 is 11 residues long. V lost 5 bases to trimming and J lost 8 bases, with 9 bases between them. CDR1 is DFQATT, CDR2 SNEGSKA, per germline (reference sequence). Across several immunoSEQ plates, the genomic DNA of each subset was split evenly. Clones were read by immunoSEQ multiplex PCR, and TCRdb kept only the in-frame ones, dropping some. Of 2,500,000 or so clones listed, 80% to 95% were seen once; the top ten hold 0.37%. A CD45RA+ naive subset and a CD45RA-negative memory subset were split from CD4+ cells. This specimen belongs to a study of shared clonotypes between healthy human individuals. Study as a whole: Researchers assigned three CD4 naive, three CD4 memory, two CD8 naive and one CD8 memory plate to each donor.

Notes on the study in general: When compared with the clonotypes that were shared by all four sorted-subset donors, the non-shared clonotypes turned out to have lower generation probabilities.

The source is a man aged 18 to 29 in good health. Some clones in this sample may be carry-over from other donors' samples. The chain joins TRBV20-1 to TRBJ1-4; D is uncertain. Sequenced input: naive CD4+ T cells from PBMCs. Subset of the sample: CD45RA+ positively selected. In nucleotides, the CDR3 is TGCAGTGCTTTAACGGGGGAAAAACTGTTTTTT. It yields the protein CSALTGEKLFF.